Listed below are T cell receptor beta chains from one sample, sequenced in a study of T cells in Graves' hyperthyroidism and ophthalmopathy. TCRdb called the multiplex PCR reads again in MiXCR, with one record for every CDR3 protein. Of about 610,000 distinct CDR3 sequences listed, roughly 15% were seen once; the top ten hold roughly 3.4%. Sequenced material: blood. The source is a woman in her thirties or forties with Graves' ophthalmopathy. Each CDR3 is given with its conserved first and last residue. The order of the fields is D gene, J gene, V gene, clone size, CDR3 DNA, CDR3 protein. D genes are given only for firm matches. Some rows have no size entry. The others give once, few or many, or a class for an expanded clone.

-,TRBJ2-1,TRBV10-3,many,TGTGCCATCAGCCTGGGGGACCTCAATGAGCAGTTCTTC,CAISLGDLNEQFF
-,TRBJ2-7,TRBV20-1,-,TGCAGTGCTAGCAGCCCGGTTGGGTACGAGCAGTACTTC,CSASSPVGYEQYF
TRBD2,TRBJ2-3,TRBV2,many,TGTGCCAGCAGAGAACCTAGCGGGAGGCCAGATACGCAGTATTTT,CASREPSGRPDTQYF
-,TRBJ1-5,TRBV12-5,-,TGTGCTAGTGGTTTGGGGCATGCAGGATTCTCTCAGCCCCAGCATTTT,CASGLGHAGFSQPQHF
-,TRBJ1-2,TRBV5-1,many,TGCGCCAGCAGCTTCGGGACCAACTATGGCTACACCTTC,CASSFGTNYGYTF
TRBD2,TRBJ2-5,TRBV7-3,-,TGTGCCAGCAGCCCAACTCGGGGGGACCAAGAGACCCAGTACTTC,CASSPTRGDQETQYF
-,TRBJ1-1,TRBV20-1,-,TGCAGTGCTAGAGATAGTGGGGGGACTGAAGCTTTCTTT,CSARDSGGTEAFF
TRBD2,TRBJ2-3,TRBV5-1,few,TGCGCCAGCAGCTTGACCCCTAGCGGGAGCTGGCAGTATTTT,CASSLTPSGSWQYF
-,TRBJ1-6,TRBV27,few,TGTGCCAGCAGTTGGGGAATGGGGAGTTCACCCCTCCACTTT,CASSWGMGSSPLHF
-,TRBJ2-1,TRBV12-3/TRBV12-4,many,TGTGCCAGCAGTTTACAGGCAGGTGGTGAGCAGTTCTTC,CASSLQAGGEQFF
-,TRBJ2-3,TRBV5-1,many,TGCGCCAGCAGCCCCCAAGGGGTGGGAGATACGCAGTATTTT,CASSPQGVGDTQYF
TRBD1,TRBJ1-4,TRBV20-1,many,TGCAGTGCTAGGCAGGAGGGGGCTGGGGAAAAACTGTTTTTT,CSARQEGAGEKLFF
-,TRBJ1-1,TRBV19,few,TGTGCCAGTAAAGAGAACACTGAAGCTTTCTTT,CASKENTEAFF
-,TRBJ1-5,TRBV29-1,many,TGCAGCGTTGAAGAACCACAGAATAGCAATCAGCCCCAGCATTTT,CSVEEPQNSNQPQHF